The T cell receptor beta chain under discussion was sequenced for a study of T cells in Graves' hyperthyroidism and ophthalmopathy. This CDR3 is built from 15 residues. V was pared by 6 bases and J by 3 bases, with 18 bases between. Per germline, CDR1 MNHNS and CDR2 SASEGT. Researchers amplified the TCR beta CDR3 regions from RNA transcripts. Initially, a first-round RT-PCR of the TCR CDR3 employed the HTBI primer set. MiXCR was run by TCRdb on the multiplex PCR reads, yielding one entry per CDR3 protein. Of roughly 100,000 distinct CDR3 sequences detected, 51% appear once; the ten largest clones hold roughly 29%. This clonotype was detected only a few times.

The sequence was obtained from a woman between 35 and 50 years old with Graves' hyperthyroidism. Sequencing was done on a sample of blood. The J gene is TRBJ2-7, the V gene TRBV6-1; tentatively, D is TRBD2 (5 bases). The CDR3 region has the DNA TGTGCCAGCAGACCCTCGCGAACCGCGGGCTACGAGCAGTACTTC. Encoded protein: CASRPSRTAGYEQYF.